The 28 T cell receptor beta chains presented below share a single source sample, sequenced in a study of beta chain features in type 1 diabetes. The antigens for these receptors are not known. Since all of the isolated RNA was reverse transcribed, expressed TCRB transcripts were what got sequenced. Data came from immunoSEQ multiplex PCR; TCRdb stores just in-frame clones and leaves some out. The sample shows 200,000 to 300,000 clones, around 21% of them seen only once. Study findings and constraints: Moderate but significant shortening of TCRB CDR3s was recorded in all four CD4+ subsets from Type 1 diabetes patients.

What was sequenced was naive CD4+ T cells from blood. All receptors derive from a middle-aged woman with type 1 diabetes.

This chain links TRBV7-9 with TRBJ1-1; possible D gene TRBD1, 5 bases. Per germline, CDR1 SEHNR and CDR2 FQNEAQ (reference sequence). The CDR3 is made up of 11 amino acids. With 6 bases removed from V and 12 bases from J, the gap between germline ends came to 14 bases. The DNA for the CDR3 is TGTGCCAGCAGGGGGGGGTTCGAGACTTTCTTT. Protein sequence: CASRGGFETFF.

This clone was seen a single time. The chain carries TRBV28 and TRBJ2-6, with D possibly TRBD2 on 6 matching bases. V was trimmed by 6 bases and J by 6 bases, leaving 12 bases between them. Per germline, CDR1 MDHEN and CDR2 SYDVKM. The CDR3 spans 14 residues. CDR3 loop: CASSLTGEANVLTF. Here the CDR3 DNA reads TGTGCCAGCAGCCTAACGGGGGAGGCCAACGTCCTGACTTTC.

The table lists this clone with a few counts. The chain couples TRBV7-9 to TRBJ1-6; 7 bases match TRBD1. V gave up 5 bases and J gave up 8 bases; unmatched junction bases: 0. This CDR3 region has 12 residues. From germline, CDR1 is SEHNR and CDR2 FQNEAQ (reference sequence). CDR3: CASSDRDSPLHF. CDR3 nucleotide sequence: TGTGCCAGCAGCGACAGGGATTCACCCCTCCACTTT. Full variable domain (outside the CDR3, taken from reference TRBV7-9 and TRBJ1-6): DTGVSQNPRHKITKRGQNVTFRCDPISEHNRLYWYRQTLGQGPEFLTYFQNEAQLEKSRLLSDRFSAERPKGSFSTLEIQRTEQGDSAMYLCASSDRDSPLHFGNGTRLTVT.

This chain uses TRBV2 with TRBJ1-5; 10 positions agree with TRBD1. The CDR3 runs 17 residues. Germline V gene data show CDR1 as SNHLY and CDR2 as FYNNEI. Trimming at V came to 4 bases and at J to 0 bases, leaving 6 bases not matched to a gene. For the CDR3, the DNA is TGTGCCAGCAGTGGGGACAGGGGACCTAATAGCAATCAGCCCCAGCATTTT. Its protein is CASSGDRGPNSNQPQHF.

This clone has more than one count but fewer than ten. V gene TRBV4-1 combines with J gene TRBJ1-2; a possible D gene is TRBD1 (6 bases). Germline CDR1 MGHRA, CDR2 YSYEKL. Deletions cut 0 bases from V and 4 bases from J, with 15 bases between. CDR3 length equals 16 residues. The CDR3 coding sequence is TGCGCCAGCAGCCAAGAAAGGTCAGGGACACTCTATGGCTACACCTTC. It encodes CASSQERSGTLYGYTF.

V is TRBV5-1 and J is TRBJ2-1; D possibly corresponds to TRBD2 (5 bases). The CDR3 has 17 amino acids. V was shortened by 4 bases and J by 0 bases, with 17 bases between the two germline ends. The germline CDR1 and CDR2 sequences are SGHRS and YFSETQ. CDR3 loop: CASSPSTSGSSYNEQFF. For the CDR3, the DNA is TGCGCCAGCAGCCCCTCGACCAGCGGTTCCTCCTACAATGAGCAGTTCTTC.

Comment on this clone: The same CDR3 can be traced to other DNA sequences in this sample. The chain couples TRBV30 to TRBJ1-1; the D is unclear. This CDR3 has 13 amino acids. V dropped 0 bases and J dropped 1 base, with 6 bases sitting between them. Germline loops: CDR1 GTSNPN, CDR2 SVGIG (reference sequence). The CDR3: CAWSVGGNTEAFF. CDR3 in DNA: TGTGCCTGGAGTGTAGGAGGGAACACTGAAGCTTTCTTT.

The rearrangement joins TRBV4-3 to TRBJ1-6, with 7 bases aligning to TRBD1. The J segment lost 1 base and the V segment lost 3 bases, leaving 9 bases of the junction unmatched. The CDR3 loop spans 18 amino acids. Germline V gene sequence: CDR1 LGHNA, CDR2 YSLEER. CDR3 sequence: CASSQEGQSGSYNSPLHF. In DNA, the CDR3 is TGCGCCAGCAGCCAGGAGGGACAGTCTGGTTCCTATAATTCACCCCTCCACTTT.

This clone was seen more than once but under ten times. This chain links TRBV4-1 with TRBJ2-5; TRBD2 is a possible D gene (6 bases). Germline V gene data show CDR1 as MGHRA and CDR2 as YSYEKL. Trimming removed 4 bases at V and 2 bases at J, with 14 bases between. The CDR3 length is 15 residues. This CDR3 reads CASSRTGTSQETQYF. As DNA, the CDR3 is TGCGCCAGCAGCCGAACCGGGACTTCACAAGAGACCCAGTACTTC.

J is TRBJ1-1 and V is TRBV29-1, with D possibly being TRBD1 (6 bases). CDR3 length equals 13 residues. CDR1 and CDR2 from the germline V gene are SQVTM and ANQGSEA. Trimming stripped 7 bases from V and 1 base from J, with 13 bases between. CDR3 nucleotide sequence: TGCAGCGCCTCAAGACAGGAGAACACTGAAGCTTTCTTT. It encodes CSASRQENTEAFF.

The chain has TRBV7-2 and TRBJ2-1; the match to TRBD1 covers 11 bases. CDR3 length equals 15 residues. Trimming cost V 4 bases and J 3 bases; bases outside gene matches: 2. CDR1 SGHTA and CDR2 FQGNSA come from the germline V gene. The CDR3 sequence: CASSWTGGDYNEQFF. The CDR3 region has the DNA TGTGCCAGCAGCTGGACAGGGGGCGACTACAATGAGCAGTTCTTC.

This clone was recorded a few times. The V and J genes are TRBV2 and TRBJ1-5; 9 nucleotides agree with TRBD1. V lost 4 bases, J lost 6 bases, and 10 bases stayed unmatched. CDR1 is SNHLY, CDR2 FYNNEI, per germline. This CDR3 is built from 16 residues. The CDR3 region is CASSVTGQGISQPQHF. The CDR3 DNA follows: TGTGCCAGCAGTGTAACGGGACAGGGAATATCTCAGCCCCAGCATTTT.

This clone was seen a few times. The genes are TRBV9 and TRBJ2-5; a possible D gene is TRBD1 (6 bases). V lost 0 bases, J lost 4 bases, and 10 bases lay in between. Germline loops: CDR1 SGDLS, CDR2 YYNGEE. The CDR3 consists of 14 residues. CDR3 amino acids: CASSVAFRGETQYF. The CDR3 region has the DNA TGTGCCAGCAGCGTAGCCTTCAGGGGAGAGACCCAGTACTTC.

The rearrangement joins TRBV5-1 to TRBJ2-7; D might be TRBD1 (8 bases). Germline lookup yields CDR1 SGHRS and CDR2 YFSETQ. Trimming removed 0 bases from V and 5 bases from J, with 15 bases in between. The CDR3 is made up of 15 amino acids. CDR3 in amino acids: CASSLGQGRVDEQYF. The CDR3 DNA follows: TGCGCCAGCAGCTTGGGACAGGGGAGGGTAGACGAGCAGTACTTC.

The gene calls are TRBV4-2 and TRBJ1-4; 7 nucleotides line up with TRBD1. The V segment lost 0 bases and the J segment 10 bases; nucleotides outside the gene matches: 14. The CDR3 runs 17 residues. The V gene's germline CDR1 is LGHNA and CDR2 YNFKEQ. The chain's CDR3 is CASSQESFRQGIGKLFF. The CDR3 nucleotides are TGTGCCAGCAGCCAAGAAAGTTTCCGACAGGGCATAGGAAAACTGTTTTTT.

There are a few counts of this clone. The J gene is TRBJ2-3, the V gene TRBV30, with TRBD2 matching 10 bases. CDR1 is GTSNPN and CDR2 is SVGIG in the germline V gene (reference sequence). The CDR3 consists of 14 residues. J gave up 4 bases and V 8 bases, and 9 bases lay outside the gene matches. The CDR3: CAGTLAGIADTQYF. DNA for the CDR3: TGTGCCGGGACACTAGCGGGAATTGCAGATACGCAGTATTTT.

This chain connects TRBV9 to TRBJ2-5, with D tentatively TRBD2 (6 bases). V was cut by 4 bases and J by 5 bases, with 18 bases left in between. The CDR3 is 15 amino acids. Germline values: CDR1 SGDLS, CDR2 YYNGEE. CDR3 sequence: CASSNTHQEGETQYF. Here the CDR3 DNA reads TGTGCCAGCAGCAATACCCACCAGGAGGGCGAGACCCAGTACTTC.

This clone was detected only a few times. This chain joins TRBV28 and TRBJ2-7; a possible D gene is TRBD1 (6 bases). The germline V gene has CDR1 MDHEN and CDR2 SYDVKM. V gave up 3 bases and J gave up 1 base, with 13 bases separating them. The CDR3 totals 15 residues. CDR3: CASSLAGEKSYEQYF. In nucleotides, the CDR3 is TGTGCCAGCAGTTTGGCAGGGGAGAAGTCCTACGAGCAGTACTTC.

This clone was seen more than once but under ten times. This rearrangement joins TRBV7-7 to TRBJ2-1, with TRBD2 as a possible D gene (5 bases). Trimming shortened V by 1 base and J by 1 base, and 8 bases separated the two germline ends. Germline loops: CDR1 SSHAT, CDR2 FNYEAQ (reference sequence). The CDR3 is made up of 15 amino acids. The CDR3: CASSLGRGSYNEQFF. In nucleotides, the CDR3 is TGTGCCAGCAGCTTAGGACGGGGTTCCTACAATGAGCAGTTCTTC.

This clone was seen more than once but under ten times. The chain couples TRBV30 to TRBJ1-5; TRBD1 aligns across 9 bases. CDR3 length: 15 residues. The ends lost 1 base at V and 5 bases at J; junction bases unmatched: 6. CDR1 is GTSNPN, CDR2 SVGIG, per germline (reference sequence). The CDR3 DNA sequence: TGTGCCTGGAGTGCCGGGACAGGGCAGGATCAGCCCCAGCATTTT. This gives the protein CAWSAGTGQDQPQHF.

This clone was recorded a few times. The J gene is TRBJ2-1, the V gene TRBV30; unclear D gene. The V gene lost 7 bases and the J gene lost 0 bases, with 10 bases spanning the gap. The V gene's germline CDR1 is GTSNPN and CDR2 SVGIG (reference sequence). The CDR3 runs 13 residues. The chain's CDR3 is CALTPSSYNEQFF. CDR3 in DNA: TGTGCCTTGACTCCTAGCTCCTACAATGAGCAGTTCTTC. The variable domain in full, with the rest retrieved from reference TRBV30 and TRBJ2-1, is SQTIHQWPATLVQPVGSPLSLECTVEGTSNPNLYWYRQAAGRGLQLLFYSVGIGQISSEVPQNLSASRPQDRQFILSSKKLLLSDSGFYLCALTPSSYNEQFFGPGTRLTVL.

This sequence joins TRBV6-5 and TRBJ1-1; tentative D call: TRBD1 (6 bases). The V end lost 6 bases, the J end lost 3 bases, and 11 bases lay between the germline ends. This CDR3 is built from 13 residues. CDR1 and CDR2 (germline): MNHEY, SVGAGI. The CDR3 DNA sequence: TGTGCCAGCAGGCGGGGGCGATACACTGAAGCTTTCTTT. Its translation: CASRRGRYTEAFF.

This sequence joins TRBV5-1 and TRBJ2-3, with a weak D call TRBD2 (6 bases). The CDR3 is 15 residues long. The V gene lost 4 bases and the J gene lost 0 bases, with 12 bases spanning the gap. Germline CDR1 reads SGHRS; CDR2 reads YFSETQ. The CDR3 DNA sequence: TGCGCCAGCAGCAGTCCGGGACTTAGCACAGATACGCAGTATTTT. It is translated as CASSSPGLSTDTQYF. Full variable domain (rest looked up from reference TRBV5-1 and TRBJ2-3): KAGVTQTPRYLIKTRGQQVTLSCSPISGHRSVSWYQQTPGQGLQFLFEYFSETQRNKGNFPGRFSGRQFSNSRSEMNVSTLELGDSALYLCASSSPGLSTDTQYFGPGTRLTVL.

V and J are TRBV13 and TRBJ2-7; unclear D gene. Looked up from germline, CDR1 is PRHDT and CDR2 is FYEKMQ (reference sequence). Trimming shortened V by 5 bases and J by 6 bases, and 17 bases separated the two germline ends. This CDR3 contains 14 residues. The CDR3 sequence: CASSQARPAAEQYF. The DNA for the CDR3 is TGTGCCAGCAGCCAAGCGCGACCCGCGGCCGAGCAGTACTTC.

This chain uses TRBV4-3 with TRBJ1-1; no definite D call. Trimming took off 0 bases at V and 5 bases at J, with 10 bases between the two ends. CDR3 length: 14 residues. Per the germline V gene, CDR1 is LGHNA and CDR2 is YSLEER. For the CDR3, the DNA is TGCGCCAGCAGCCAAGACGGGGAAGGGACTGAAGCTTTCTTT. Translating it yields CASSQDGEGTEAFF.

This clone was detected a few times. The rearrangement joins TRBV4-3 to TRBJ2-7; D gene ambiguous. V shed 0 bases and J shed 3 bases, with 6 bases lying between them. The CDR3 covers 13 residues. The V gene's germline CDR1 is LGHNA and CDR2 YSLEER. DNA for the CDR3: TGCGCCAGCAGCCAAGATCACAGCTACGAGCAGTACTTC. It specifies CASSQDHSYEQYF.

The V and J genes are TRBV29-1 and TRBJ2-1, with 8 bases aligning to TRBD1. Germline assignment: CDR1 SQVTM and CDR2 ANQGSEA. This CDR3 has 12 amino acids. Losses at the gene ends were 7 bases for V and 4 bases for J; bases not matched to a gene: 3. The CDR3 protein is CSDGTGYNEQFF. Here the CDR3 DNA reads TGCAGCGACGGGACAGGTTACAATGAGCAGTTCTTC.

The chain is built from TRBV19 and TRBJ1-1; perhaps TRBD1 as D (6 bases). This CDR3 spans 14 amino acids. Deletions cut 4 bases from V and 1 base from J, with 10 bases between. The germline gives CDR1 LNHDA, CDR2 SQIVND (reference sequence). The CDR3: CASSTRTENTEAFF. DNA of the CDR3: TGTGCCAGTAGTACCCGGACAGAGAACACTGAAGCTTTCTTT.